The 16 T cell receptor beta chains below were found in one sample sequenced in a study of T cell repertoires in cytomegalovirus infection. TCRdb redid the calling of the reads with MiXCR, one entry per CDR3 protein. The data contain 450,000 to 550,000 distinct CDR3 sequences, approximately 40% of them singletons. For these receptors, no antigen is known. Source: cultured PBMCs, taken from culture after CMV antigen stimulation. Receptors were obtained from a human donor in good health (CMV status not recorded). Some clones in this sample may be carry-over from other donors' samples.

V is TRBV6-6 and J is TRBJ2-7; TRBD2 agrees at 12 bases. The CDR3 runs 18 residues. Per germline, CDR1 MNHNY and CDR2 SVGAGI (reference sequence). Losses at the gene ends were 2 bases for V and 1 base for J; bases not matched to a gene: 9. For the CDR3, the DNA is TGTGCCAGCAGTTACACTGGACTAGCGGGACTCGGATCCTACGAGCAGTACTTC. Amino acid sequence: CASSYTGLAGLGSYEQYF.

This clonotype was counted a few times. The rearrangement joins TRBV15 to TRBJ2-1; TRBD2 matches 7 bases. The CDR3 length is 16 residues. Germline lookup yields CDR1 LNHNV and CDR2 YYDKDF (reference sequence). With V trimmed by 5 bases and J by 3 bases, 10 bases remained unmatched. CDR3 DNA sequence: TGTGCCACCAGCCAGAGAAGGGACTACCGCTACAATGAGCAGTTCTTC. Residues: CATSQRRDYRYNEQFF. Supplemented by reference TRBV15 and TRBJ2-1, the full variable domain reads DAMVIQNPRYQVTQFGKPVTLSCSQTLNHNVMYWYQQKSSQAPKLLFHYYDKDFNNEADTPDNFQSRRPNTSFCFLDIRSPGLGDTAMYLCATSQRRDYRYNEQFFGPGTRLTVL.

The chain employs TRBV10-3 and TRBJ2-2, with 7 bases aligning to TRBD2. Germline V lookup: CDR1 ENHRY, CDR2 SYGVKD. The V and J ends lost 4 bases and 0 bases, in that order; junction bases with no gene match: 5. The CDR3 is made up of 16 amino acids. CDR3 sequence: CAISAGGGANTGELFF. Here the CDR3 DNA reads TGTGCCATCAGTGCTGGGGGGGGAGCGAACACCGGGGAGCTGTTTTTT.

The J gene is TRBJ2-5, the V gene TRBV4-3, with D possibly being TRBD2 (6 bases). Germline values: CDR1 LGHNA, CDR2 YSLEER. The CDR3 totals 15 residues. V was clipped by 1 base and J by 5 bases, with 14 bases between them. The CDR3 spells CASSQGAGSAETQYF. DNA of the CDR3: TGCGCCAGCAGCCAAGGGGCGGGAAGTGCGGAGACCCAGTACTTC.

This chain joins TRBV4-1 and TRBJ1-6, with unresolved D. CDR1 and CDR2 from the germline V gene are MGHRA and YSYEKL. This CDR3 comprises 15 residues. V lost 1 base to trimming and J lost 7 bases, with 11 bases between them. CDR3 protein: CASSQVGQRNSPLHF. Here the CDR3 DNA reads TGCGCCAGCAGCCAAGTTGGTCAGCGCAATTCACCCCTCCACTTT.

V gene TRBV12-3 or TRBV12-4 combines with J gene TRBJ1-2, with 7 nucleotides matching TRBD1. Trimming at V came to 8 bases and at J to 2 bases, leaving 8 bases not matched to a gene. This CDR3 is 14 amino acids long. The DNA for the CDR3 is TGTGCCAGCGGCGTAGCAGGGGGAAACTATGGCTACACCTTC. Its protein is CASGVAGGNYGYTF.

The chain has TRBV7-9 and TRBJ2-3; 13 bases match TRBD2. In germline, CDR1 is SEHNR, CDR2 FQNEAQ (reference sequence). J gave up 5 bases and V 5 bases, and 7 bases lay outside the gene matches. The CDR3 is 16 residues long. CDR3 bases: TGTGCCAGCAGCCCCTGGACTAGCGGGAGAGGAGATACGCAGTATTTT. Protein: CASSPWTSGRGDTQYF.

Only a few counts were recorded for this clonotype. The V and J genes are TRBV6-2 or TRBV6-3 and TRBJ2-7; no clear D gene. The CDR3 length is 11 residues. Germline V lookup: CDR1 MNHEY, CDR2 SVGEGT. V lost 6 bases and J 6 bases, leaving 9 bases between the germline ends. CDR3 sequence: CASRYAGEQYF. For the CDR3, the DNA is TGTGCCAGCAGGTACGCTGGCGAGCAGTACTTC.

On this clonotype itself: The junction does not match germline at one end; this may be a read error. The chain has TRBV4-1 and TRBJ2-1, with 9 bases identical to TRBD2. Germline V lookup: CDR1 MGHRA, CDR2 YSYEKL. CDR3 size: 16 residues. This CDR3 reads CASSQAGGGAGDEQFF. The CDR3 nucleotides are TGTGCCAGCAGCCAAGCGGGCGGGGGGGCGGGGGATGAGCAGTTCTTC.

The chain recombines TRBV4-1 with TRBJ2-7; D is possibly TRBD2 (5 bases). Trimming removed 0 bases from V and 5 bases from J, with 14 bases in between. CDR3 size: 15 residues. Germline values: CDR1 MGHRA, CDR2 YSYEKL. Written as DNA, the CDR3 is TGCGCCAGCAGCCAAGATGGCGGGCCGGTCGACGAGCAGTACTTC. Its protein is CASSQDGGPVDEQYF.

The chain couples TRBV11-2 to TRBJ2-2, with TRBD1 matching over 8 bases. J lost 7 bases, V lost 4 bases, and 5 bases had no gene match. Germline V gene data show CDR1 as SGHAT and CDR2 as FQNNGV. This CDR3 has 14 residues. The CDR3 reads CASSSTGAVGELFF. CDR3 DNA: TGTGCCAGCAGCTCGACAGGGGCGGTCGGGGAGCTGTTTTTT. Drawing the rest from reference TRBV11-2 and TRBJ2-2, the complete variable domain is EAGVAQSPRYKIIEKRQSVAFWCNPISGHATLYWYQQILGQGPKLLIQFQNNGVVDDSQLPKDRFSAERLKGVDSTLKIQPAKLEDSAVYLCASSSTGAVGELFFGEGSRLTVL.

The table lists this clonotype with a few counts. The CDR3 sequence is CASTPLGLLRGEQFF. CDR3 DNA: TGTGCCAGCACCCCTCTGGGACTACTCCGCGGGGAGCAGTTCTTC. The rearrangement joins TRBV6-1 to TRBJ2-1, with 7 bases matching TRBD2. After removal of 7 bases from V and 10 bases from J, the junction contained 16 bases not matched to a gene. Germline V CDR1 and CDR2: MNHNS, SASEGT. The CDR3 contains 15 residues.

A few counts support this clonotype. The V and J genes are TRBV11-2 and TRBJ1-2; D ambiguous. Trimming stripped 1 base from V and 8 bases from J, with 8 bases between. The CDR3 is 12 amino acids. CDR1 SGHAT and CDR2 FQNNGV come from the germline V gene. CDR3 loop: CASSLGLEGYTF. The CDR3 DNA is TGTGCCAGCAGCTTAGGTCTGGAGGGCTACACCTTC.

The V and J genes are TRBV7-2 and TRBJ2-2, with D unclear. This CDR3 contains 13 residues. V was cut by 5 bases and J by 6 bases, with 10 bases left in between. Germline V gene data show CDR1 as SGHTA and CDR2 as FQGNSA. The CDR3 region is CASSPPPPGELFF. CDR3 nucleotide sequence: TGTGCCAGCAGCCCTCCCCCCCCCGGGGAGCTGTTTTTT.

J is TRBJ2-7 and V is TRBV6-5; 7 positions agree with TRBD1. The CDR3 loop spans 15 amino acids. Per germline, CDR1 MNHEY and CDR2 SVGAGI. The V and J ends lost 5 bases and 3 bases, in that order; junction bases with no gene match: 10. CDR3 nucleotide sequence: TGTGCCAGCAGTCTCCGGGACAGTCGTATCTACGAGCAGTACTTC. It codes for CASSLRDSRIYEQYF.

The V and J genes are TRBV7-2 and TRBJ2-3, with D possibly matching TRBD1 (6 bases). This CDR3 has 14 residues. V was shortened by 1 base and J by 4 bases, with 9 bases between the two germline ends. Germline V gene data show CDR1 as SGHTA and CDR2 as FQGNSA. DNA of the CDR3: TGTGCCAGCAGCTTAGGCAGGGGTCCAGATACGCAGTATTTT. It is translated as CASSLGRGPDTQYF.